Presented here are 17 T cell receptor beta chains from one specimen sequenced in a study of T cell responses to AZD1222 COVID-19 vaccine. The table came from immunoSEQ multiplex PCR; TCRdb's copy has only in-frame clones and leaves some out. Seen here are around 160,000 clones, 92% observed once, and the top ten hold approximately 1.2%. The sample consisted of peripheral blood, taken 28 days after the second AZD1222 dose. These receptors were taken from an adult who received the AZD1222 COVID-19 vaccine.

The gene calls are TRBV6-5 and TRBJ2-5; D may be TRBD2 (5 bases). The V gene lost 7 bases and the J gene lost 12 bases, with 15 bases spanning the gap. The V gene's germline CDR1 is MNHEY and CDR2 SVGAGI. The CDR3 extends over 11 amino acids. The CDR3 loop is CASTGLPQKYF. The DNA of the CDR3 is TGTGCCAGCACAGGACTCCCTCAAAAGTACTTC.

The rearrangement links TRBV5-6 to TRBJ1-2; 9 bases match TRBD1. Germline loops: CDR1 SGHDT, CDR2 YYEEEE. The CDR3 covers 15 residues. V gave up 1 base and J gave up 1 base; unmatched junction bases: 2. The CDR3 nucleotides read TGTGCCAGCAGCTTGAGGGGACAGGGTAACTATGGCTACACCTTC. It codes for CASSLRGQGNYGYTF.

This sequence joins TRBV5-1 and TRBJ1-1; D is unclear. The CDR3 extends over 13 amino acids. Deletions cut 1 base from V and 2 bases from J, with 6 bases between. Germline values: CDR1 SGHRS, CDR2 YFSETQ. As DNA, the CDR3 is TGCGCCAGCAGCTTGAGTAGTAACACTGAAGCTTTCTTT. This translates into CASSLSSNTEAFF.

As for this clone: A read error may account for a junction end that differs from germline. The gene calls are TRBV7-7 and TRBJ2-5, with 9 bases fitting TRBD1. This CDR3 has 15 residues. Germline V CDR1 and CDR2: SSHAT, FNYEAQ (reference sequence). The CDR3 region is CASSSGQGKGETQYF. DNA of the CDR3: TGTGCTAGCAGCTCCGGACAGGGGAAGGGAGAGACCCAGTACTTC.

This clone was seen a single time. The rearrangement links TRBV19 to TRBJ2-1; TRBD2 is a possible D gene (6 bases). This CDR3 contains 13 residues. Per germline, CDR1 LNHDA and CDR2 SQIVND (reference sequence). With 4 bases removed from V and 4 bases from J, the gap between germline ends came to 8 bases. CDR3 DNA sequence: TGTGCCAGTAGTAGTAGCGGATACAATGAGCAGTTCTTC. Its translation: CASSSSGYNEQFF.

The chain couples TRBV9 to TRBJ1-1; D unclear. Germline-derived CDR1 and CDR2 are SGDLS and YYNGEE. CDR3 length: 13 amino acids. V was shortened by 0 bases and J by 3 bases, with 6 bases between the two germline ends. The CDR3 DNA follows: TGTGCCAGCAGCGTAGGCGGGGACACTGAAGCTTTCTTT. The encoded protein is CASSVGGDTEAFF. The variable domain in full, completed from reference TRBV9 and TRBJ1-1, reads DSGVTQTPKHLITATGQRVTLRCSPRSGDLSVYWYQQSLDQGLQFLIQYYNGEERAKGNILERFSAQQFPDLHSELNLSSLELGDSALYFCASSVGGDTEAFFGQGTRLTVV.

The chain couples TRBV12-5 to TRBJ1-2, with TRBD1 as a possible D gene (6 bases). Per the germline V gene, CDR1 is LGHNT and CDR2 is FRNRAP. V dropped 2 bases and J dropped 3 bases, with 16 bases sitting between them. The CDR3 is 16 residues long. The CDR3 is CASGLSPGGPDYGYTF. The CDR3 DNA reads TGTGCTAGTGGTTTGTCCCCGGGGGGGCCAGACTATGGCTACACCTTC.

The rearrangement joins TRBV12-3 or TRBV12-4 to TRBJ1-1, with TRBD1 as a possible D gene (5 bases). This CDR3 spans 13 amino acids. V lost 3 bases and J 4 bases, leaving 9 bases between the germline ends. The CDR3 sequence: CASSFGGGTEAFF. CDR3 coding DNA: TGTGCCAGCAGTTTTGGGGGGGGCACTGAAGCTTTCTTT.

The J gene is TRBJ1-2, the V gene TRBV27; perhaps TRBD1 as D (5 bases). V was pared by 0 bases and J by 2 bases, with 16 bases between. CDR1 is MNHEY and CDR2 is SMNVEV in the germline V gene (reference sequence). This CDR3 has 17 residues. DNA for the CDR3: TGTGCCAGCAGTTTATCAACCGAATTTGGGGGGAACTATGGCTACACCTTC. Translated: CASSLSTEFGGNYGYTF.

This clone has only one observation. CDR3 sequence reads: CASTFSRVGYGYTF. The CDR3 DNA is TGTGCCAGCACCTTTAGCAGGGTAGGCTATGGCTACACCTTC. The chain couples TRBV5-6 to TRBJ1-2, with D perhaps matching TRBD1 (5 bases). The CDR3 covers 14 residues. CDR1 and CDR2 from the germline V gene are SGHDT and YYEEEE. V lost 6 bases to trimming and J lost 4 bases, with 16 bases between them.

This chain connects TRBV19 to TRBJ1-5; TRBD1 might be the D (5 bases). With 3 bases removed from V and 6 bases from J, the gap between germline ends came to 12 bases. Germline CDR1 reads LNHDA; CDR2 reads SQIVND (reference sequence). This CDR3 has 14 residues. In DNA, the CDR3 is TGTGCCAGTAGTATCTTAAGGGGAGGTCAGCCCCAGCATTTT. This codes for CASSILRGGQPQHF.

The CDR3 protein is CASSQGTGGSYEQYF. CDR3 coding DNA: TGTGCCAGCAGCCAAGGGACGGGGGGATCCTACGAGCAGTACTTC. The chain joins TRBV3-1 (or the pseudogene TRBV3-2) to TRBJ2-7, with 7 bases aligning to TRBD2. Germline-derived CDR1 and CDR2 are LGHDT and YNNKEL (reference sequence). Trimming at V came to 1 base and at J to 1 base, leaving 4 bases not matched to a gene. The CDR3 totals 15 residues.

V usage is TRBV28 and J usage is TRBJ2-3; D gene unclear. The CDR3 is 12 amino acids. Deletions cut 8 bases from V and 4 bases from J, with 10 bases between. Germline CDR1 is MDHEN and CDR2 is SYDVKM. DNA of the CDR3: TGTGCCAGCTCAGGCGTCCCAGATACGCAGTATTTT. This encodes CASSGVPDTQYF. Full variable domain (missing parts from reference TRBV28 and TRBJ2-3): DVKVTQSSRYLVKRTGEKVFLECVQDMDHENMFWYRQDPGLGLRLIYFSYDVKMKEKGDIPEGYSVSREKKERFSLILESASTNQTSMYLCASSGVPDTQYFGPGTRLTVL.

This chain's CDR3 is CSVDGQGTDTQYF. CDR3 nucleotides: TGCAGCGTTGACGGACAGGGCACAGATACGCAGTATTTT. The V and J genes are TRBV29-1 and TRBJ2-3; 7 bases line up with TRBD1. Per the germline V gene, CDR1 is SQVTM and CDR2 is ANQGSEA. Trimming cost V 3 bases and J 1 base; bases outside gene matches: 1. CDR3 size: 13 residues.

The chain is built from TRBV4-2 and TRBJ2-7, with TRBD2 matching 7 bases. The J segment lost 2 bases and the V segment lost 4 bases, leaving 2 bases of the junction unmatched. From germline, CDR1 is LGHNA and CDR2 YNFKEQ. CDR3 length: 13 amino acids. The DNA of the CDR3 is TGTGCCAGCAGCCCAGGGACTACCTACGAGCAGTACTTC. Amino acids: CASSPGTTYEQYF.

The genes are TRBV19 and TRBJ2-1; no firm D call. The ends were cut back, 5 bases at V and 6 bases at J, with 8 bases in the middle. Germline V gene lookup returns CDR1 LNHDA and CDR2 SQIVND (reference sequence). CDR3 length equals 12 residues. This chain's CDR3 is CASSPPANEQFF. Written as DNA, the CDR3 is TGTGCCAGTAGTCCACCCGCCAATGAGCAGTTCTTC.

V is TRBV28 and J is TRBJ2-7; 8 bases align to TRBD2. Germline loops: CDR1 MDHEN, CDR2 SYDVKM. The CDR3 has 13 amino acids. The trim removed 4 bases at V and 6 bases at J, leaving 5 bases unmatched. CDR3 amino acids: CASSSGGGLEQYF. The CDR3 nucleotides are TGTGCCAGCAGTTCGGGAGGGGGGCTCGAGCAGTACTTC.